The 2 T cell receptor beta chains below were found in one sample sequenced in a study of CD8+ T cells in alopecia areata. cDNA reverse transcribed from extracted RNA served as the sequencing template. Profiled with immunoSEQ multiplex PCR; TCRdb holds only in-frame clones, not every one. Of 50,000 to 70,000 clones detected, roughly 40% appear once; the ten largest clones hold around 54%. What was sequenced was NKG2D-low CD8+ T cells sorted from blood. All receptors come from a human donor with alopecia areata.

V gene TRBV29-1 combines with J gene TRBJ2-1; D is tentatively TRBD1 or TRBD2 (6 bases each). Between the trimmed V and J ends, which lost 5 bases and 3 bases, there was a span of 11 bases. Germline CDR1 and CDR2: SQVTM and ANQGSEA. This CDR3 spans 13 amino acids. CDR3 bases: TGCAGCGTTATGAGGGGGGACTACAATGAGCAGTTCTTC. It codes for CSVMRGDYNEQFF.

The chain has TRBV2 and TRBJ1-2; D uncertain. This CDR3 has 16 residues. V shed 3 bases and J shed 3 bases, with 17 bases lying between them. Germline V gene sequence: CDR1 SNHLY, CDR2 FYNNEI. The CDR3 here is CASSDDNGVWDYGYTF. Written as DNA, the CDR3 is TGTGCCAGCAGTGATGACAACGGTGTCTGGGACTATGGCTACACCTTC.